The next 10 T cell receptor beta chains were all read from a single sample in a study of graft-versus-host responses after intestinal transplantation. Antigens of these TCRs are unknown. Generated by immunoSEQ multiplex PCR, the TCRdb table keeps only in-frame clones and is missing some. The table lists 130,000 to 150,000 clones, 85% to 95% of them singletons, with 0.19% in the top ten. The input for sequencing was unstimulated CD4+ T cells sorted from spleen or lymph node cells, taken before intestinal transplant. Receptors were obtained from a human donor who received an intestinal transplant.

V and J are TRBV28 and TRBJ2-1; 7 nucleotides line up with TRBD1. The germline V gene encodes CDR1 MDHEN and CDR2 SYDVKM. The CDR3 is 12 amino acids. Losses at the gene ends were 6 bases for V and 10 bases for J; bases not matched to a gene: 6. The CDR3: CASRQQGSEQFF. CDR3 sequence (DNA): TGTGCCAGCAGGCAACAGGGGTCGGAGCAGTTCTTC.

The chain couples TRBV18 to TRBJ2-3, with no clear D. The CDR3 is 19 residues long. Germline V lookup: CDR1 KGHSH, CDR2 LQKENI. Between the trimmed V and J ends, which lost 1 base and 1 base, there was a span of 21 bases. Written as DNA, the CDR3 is TGTGCCAGCTCACCACTTCCTGCTAGTGCCGCAACTGGCACAGATACGCAGTATTTT. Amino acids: CASSPLPASAATGTDTQYF. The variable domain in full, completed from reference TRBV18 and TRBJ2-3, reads NAGVMQNPRHLVRRRGQEARLRCSPMKGHSHVYWYRQLPEEGLKFMVYLQKENIIDESGMPKERFSAEFPKEGPSILRIQQVVRGDSAAYFCASSPLPASAATGTDTQYFGPGTRLTVL.

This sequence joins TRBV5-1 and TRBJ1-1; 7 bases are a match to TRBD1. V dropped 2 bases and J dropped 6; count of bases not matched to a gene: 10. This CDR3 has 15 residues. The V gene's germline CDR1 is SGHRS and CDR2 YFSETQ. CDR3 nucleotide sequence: TGCGCCAGCAGCTTCATCTCGGGACAGATTTCTGAAGCTTTCTTT. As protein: CASSFISGQISEAFF.

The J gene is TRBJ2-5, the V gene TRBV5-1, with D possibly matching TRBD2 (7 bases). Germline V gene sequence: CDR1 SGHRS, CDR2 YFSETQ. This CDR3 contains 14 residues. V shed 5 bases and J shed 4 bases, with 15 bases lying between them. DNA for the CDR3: TGCGCCAGCAGTGGAGGGGGGGTCGGAGAGACCCAGTACTTC. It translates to CASSGGGVGETQYF.

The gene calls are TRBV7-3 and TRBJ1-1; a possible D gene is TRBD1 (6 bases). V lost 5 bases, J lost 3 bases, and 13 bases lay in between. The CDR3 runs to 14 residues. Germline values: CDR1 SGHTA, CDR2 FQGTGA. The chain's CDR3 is CASSPLAGDTEAFF. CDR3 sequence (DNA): TGTGCCAGCAGCCCCTTGGCAGGGGACACTGAAGCTTTCTTT.

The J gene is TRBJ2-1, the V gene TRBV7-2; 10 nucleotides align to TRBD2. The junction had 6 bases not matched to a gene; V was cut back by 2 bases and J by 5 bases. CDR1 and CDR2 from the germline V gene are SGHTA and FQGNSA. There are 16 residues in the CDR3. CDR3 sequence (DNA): TGTGCCAGCAGCTTACGGCCTAGCGGGAGCAACAATGAGCAGTTCTTC. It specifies CASSLRPSGSNNEQFF.

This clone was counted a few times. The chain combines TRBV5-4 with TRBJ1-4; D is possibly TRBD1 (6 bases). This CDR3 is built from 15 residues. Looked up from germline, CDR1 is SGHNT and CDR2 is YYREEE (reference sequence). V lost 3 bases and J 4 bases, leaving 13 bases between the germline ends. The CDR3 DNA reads TGTGCCAGCAGCTGGAGGGGGGGCGGTAATGAAAAACTGTTTTTT. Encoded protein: CASSWRGGGNEKLFF.

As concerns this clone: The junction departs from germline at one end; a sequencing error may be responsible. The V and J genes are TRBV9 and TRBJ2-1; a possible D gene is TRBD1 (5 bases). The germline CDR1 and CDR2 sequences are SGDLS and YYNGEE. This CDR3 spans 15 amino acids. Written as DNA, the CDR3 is TGTGCCAGCAGCGTAGATAATAGTGGGGCATCGAGAAGGATCTTC. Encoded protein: CASSVDNSGASRRIF.

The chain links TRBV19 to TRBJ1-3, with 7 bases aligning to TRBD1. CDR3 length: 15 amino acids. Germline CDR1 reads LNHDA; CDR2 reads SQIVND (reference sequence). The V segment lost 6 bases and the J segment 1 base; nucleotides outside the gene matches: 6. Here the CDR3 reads CASRWDSRSGNTIYF. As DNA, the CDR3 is TGTGCCAGTAGATGGGACAGTAGGTCTGGAAACACCATATATTTT.

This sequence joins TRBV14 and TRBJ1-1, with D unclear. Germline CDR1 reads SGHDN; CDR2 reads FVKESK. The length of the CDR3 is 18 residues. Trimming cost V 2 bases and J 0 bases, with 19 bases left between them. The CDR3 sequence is CASSQRTPLRPLNTEAFF. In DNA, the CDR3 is TGTGCCAGCAGCCAAAGAACACCCCTTCGGCCCTTGAACACTGAAGCTTTCTTT. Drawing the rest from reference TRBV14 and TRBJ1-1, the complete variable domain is EAGVTQFPSHSVIEKGQTVTLRCDPISGHDNLYWYRRVMGKEIKFLLHFVKESKQDESGMPNNRFLAERTGGTYSTLKVQPAELEDSGVYFCASSQRTPLRPLNTEAFFGQGTRLTVV.